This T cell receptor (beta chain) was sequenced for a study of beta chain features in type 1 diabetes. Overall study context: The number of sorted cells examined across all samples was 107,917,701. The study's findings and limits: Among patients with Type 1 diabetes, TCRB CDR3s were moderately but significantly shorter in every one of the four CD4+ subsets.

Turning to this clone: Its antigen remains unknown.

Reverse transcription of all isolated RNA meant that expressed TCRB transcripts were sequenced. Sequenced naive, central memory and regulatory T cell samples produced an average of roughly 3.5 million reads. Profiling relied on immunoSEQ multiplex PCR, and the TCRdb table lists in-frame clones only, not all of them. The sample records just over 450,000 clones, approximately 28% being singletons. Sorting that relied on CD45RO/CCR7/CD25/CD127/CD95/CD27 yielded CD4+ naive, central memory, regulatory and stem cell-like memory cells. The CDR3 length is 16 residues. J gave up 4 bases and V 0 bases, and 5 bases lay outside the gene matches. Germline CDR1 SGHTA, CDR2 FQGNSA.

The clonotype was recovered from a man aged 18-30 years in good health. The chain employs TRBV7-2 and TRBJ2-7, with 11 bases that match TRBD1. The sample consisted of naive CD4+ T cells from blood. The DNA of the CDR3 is TGTGCCAGCAGCTTAGCAGGACAGGGGGCTTGGTACGAGCAGTACTTC. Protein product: CASSLAGQGAWYEQYF.